The present T cell receptor beta chain was sequenced within a study of T cells in Graves' hyperthyroidism and ophthalmopathy (dated by TCRdb to the late 2010s). At the level of the whole study: Peripheral blood samples were taken at initial diagnosis, before any treatment was given. The 100 discovery patients were randomly divided into training and test sets at a 7:3 ratio. In addition, the study compared T-cell repertoires in thyroid tissue and in blood from roughly 6 Graves' hyperthyroidism patients. The paper describes TCR Vbeta CDR3 sequencing of 140 or so peripheral blood samples, made up of 43 ophthalmopathy patients, approximately 76 hyperthyroidism patients and approximately 17 progressor patients. After blood sampling, hyperthyroidism patients were treated with methimazole at a starting dose of 30 mg daily, and ophthalmopathy patients were treated with high-dose intravenous methylprednisolone. A discovery cohort of roughly 100 patients, approximately 45 with Graves' ophthalmopathy and 55 to 65 with stable Graves' hyperthyroidism, was used to find distinguishing TCR V-J signatures. Prospective prediction of ophthalmopathy was tested in an independent validation cohort of 18 to 20 hyperthyroidism patients and 17 patients who later progressed to ophthalmopathy. Broader findings and caveats from the paper: During validation, the model predicted progression to ophthalmopathy a median of approximately six months ahead of onset, with more than 55% sensitivity and around 72% specificity. A model built on a 13 V-J signature distinguished ophthalmopathy from stable hyperthyroidism, reaching about 89% sensitivity and approximately 83% specificity in cross-validation and 80%/75% in testing. Most expanded thyroid clonotypes (frequency above 0.001) were also detected in blood, suggesting blood repertoires may reflect thyroid immune responses. Sample size was not statistically predetermined, and blinding of investigators to group allocation was not performed.

A patient counted as having stable Graves' hyperthyroidism if no progression to ophthalmopathy occurred over 18 months of follow-up. Hyperthyroidism patients were newly diagnosed, with disease duration under 2 months, and aged 18 to 65 years. Exclusion was applied to patients with uncontrolled infections, other autoimmune diseases, pregnancy or lactation. Clinical symptoms, serum thyroxine and TRAb, thyroid ultrasound, and orbital computed tomography formed the basis for the diagnoses. PBMCs were isolated from 8 to 10 ml of fresh peripheral blood by Ficoll-Paque density gradient centrifugation. Total RNA was extracted with Trizol reagent, and quality was checked on an Agilent 2100 Bioanalyzer. Amplification of TCR beta CDR3 regions was carried out from RNA transcripts. The first round of RT-PCR for the TCR CDR3 was performed with the HTBI primer set and the Qiagen OneStep RT-PCR kit. Libraries were constructed in a second round of multiplex PCR, after which size selection and purification were performed. Paired-end sequencing of the libraries was performed with 100 bp reads on an Illumina HiSeq2000. The study's own analysis went as follows. SOAPnuke was used to process the raw data, removing reads that contained adapters or uncalled bases, had a mean Phred below 15, or lacked an exact match to the constant primer or identifier. COPE v1.2.5 was used to merge high-quality paired reads, and clonotypes were defined as unique nucleotide sequences. MiTCR v1.1 was used to align clonotypes to the IMGT TRBV, TRBD and TRBJ reference segments. The analysis included only V-J combinations with a frequency above 0.0001, which together covered over 98% of the repertoires. A TCS score was defined as the ratio between F50 (clonal expansion) and ExV (chaos), using BLOSUM62-based TCRdist between CDR3 peptides within each V-J. Welch's t-statistics and random forest reduced approximately 520 V-J features to roughly 13, which were used in a naive Bayes classifier (R e1071). TCRdb reran the public reads through fastp at Q25 and MiXCR, keeping productive beta chains. Identical CDR3 protein sequences are pooled into one entry, listed with their most common genes and DNA. TCRdb, not the original authors, processed these V and J calls. This sample has some 560,000 distinct CDR3 sequences in its table, and 13% to 15% of those were observed once. The biggest ten clones account for about 14% of the sample.

This clonotype was counted many times. What this receptor recognizes is not known. Base qualities were left out, and no much larger clone turns up one base away. This TCR was sampled from a woman aged 40 to 55 with Graves' hyperthyroidism. Sequencing was performed on blood.

The CDR3 protein: CASSPMADFDYETFF. In nucleotides, the sequence is TGCGCCAGCAGCCCTATGGCAGACTTTGATTACGAGACTTTCTTT. The V gene is TRBV5-1 and the J gene is TRBJ1-1, with the D gene uncertain. The CDR3, from cysteine to phenylalanine, totals 15 residues. The retained sequence is limited to the CDR3, 45 bases, with the frame set at the first base. The germline V gene provides CDR1 SGHRS and CDR2 YFSETQ. V is pared back by 4 bases and J by 12 bases, with 25 bases lying between the germline termini.